The rows below give T cell receptor beta chains drawn from one sample of a study of blood T cell repertoires in COVID-19. Generated by immunoSEQ multiplex PCR, the TCRdb table keeps only in-frame clones and is missing some. The sample carries about 300,000 clones, roughly 87% recorded once. The sample comprised PBMCs or T cells enriched from blood (not recorded which). The receptor source for this set is a woman in her twenties or thirties who had recovered from COVID-19. Both conserved end residues are part of each CDR3. Each record gives: D gene, clone size, V gene, J gene, CDR3 DNA, CDR3 protein. The D gene is left open where the match is weak. A row's size may be missing; if present it is once, few, many or a size class.

>.|.|TRBV3-1/TRBV3-2|TRBJ2-7
TGTGCCAGCAGCCAAAGGACAGTTAACTACGAGCAGTACTTC
CASSQRTVNYEQYF
>.|once|TRBV6-5|TRBJ2-1
TGTGCCAGCAGGATAAGCGGGCGCAATGAGCAGTTCTTC
CASRISGRNEQFF
>.|.|TRBV27|TRBJ2-5
TGTGCCAGCAGTCTCTCACAGGGAGAGACCCAGTACTTC
CASSLSQGETQYF
>TRBD1|.|TRBV6-5|TRBJ1-1
TGTGCCAGCAGCCCCCCGGGACAGAAGAACACTGAAGCTTTCTTT
CASSPPGQKNTEAFF
>TRBD2|.|TRBV4-1|TRBJ2-4
TGCGCCAGCAGCCAAGTCTTACTAGCGGGGGTCCAGTACTTC
CASSQVLLAGVQYF
>TRBD2|.|TRBV3-1/TRBV3-2|TRBJ2-1
TGTGCCAGCAGCCAAGTCTCTAGCGGGCGACTCTTCAATGAGCAGTTCTTC
CASSQVSSGRLFNEQFF
>TRBD1|.|TRBV19|TRBJ2-2
TGTGCCAGTCGCCCTGGGACAGGGGACACCGGGGAGCTGTTTTTT
CASRPGTGDTGELFF
>TRBD1|.|TRBV3-1/TRBV3-2|TRBJ1-5
TGTGCCAGCAGCAAAGGACAGGCAAACAGCAATCAGCCCCAGCATTTT
CASSKGQANSNQPQHF
>.|.|TRBV2|TRBJ1-2
TGTGCCAGCAGCAGTCTGTGGTATGGCTACACCTTC
CASSSLWYGYTF
>TRBD2|once|TRBV3-1/TRBV3-2|TRBJ2-7
TGTGCCAGCAGTACAGCGGGGGCGATCTACGAGCAGTACTTC
CASSTAGAIYEQYF
>.|.|TRBV6-5|TRBJ1-5
TGTGCCAGCAGTTACGATAGGATGCGGGGTCAGCCCCAGCATTTT
CASSYDRMRGQPQHF
>.|.|TRBV6-5|TRBJ1-5
TGTGCCAGCAGCCCCGACGGGAATCAGCCCCAGCATTTT
CASSPDGNQPQHF
>.|.|TRBV10-2|TRBJ1-6
TGCGCCAGCAGTCCCGGACAGAATTCACCCCTCCACTTT
CASSPGQNSPLHF
>TRBD2|once|TRBV5-1|TRBJ2-4
TGCGCCAGCAGCTCCCTAGCGGGGGGTTGGGCCAAAAACATTCAGTACTTC
CASSSLAGGWAKNIQYF
>TRBD1|.|TRBV9|TRBJ1-1
TGTGCCAGCTCGGGACAGGGGAAGGCTGAAGCTTTCTTT
CASSGQGKAEAFF
>.|.|TRBV5-1|TRBJ2-5
TGCGCCAGCAGCCTGAGGGCCGCCCAAGAGACCCAGTACTTC
CASSLRAAQETQYF
>.|.|TRBV6-5|TRBJ2-6
TGTGCCAGCAGTTACCCCAGGGGATCCGGGGCCAACGTCCTGACTTTC
CASSYPRGSGANVLTF
>.|.|TRBV4-3|TRBJ1-5
TGCGCCAGCAGCCTATCCCGGATAGGGGAAGATCAGCCCCAGCATTTT
CASSLSRIGEDQPQHF
>TRBD1|.|TRBV6-5|TRBJ1-1
TGTGCCAGCAGGACAGGGGCATGGACTGAAGCTTTCTTT
CASRTGAWTEAFF
>TRBD1|.|TRBV6-5|TRBJ2-1
TGTGCCAGCAGTTATTTATCGGGACAGGGGGTTAATGAGCAGTTCTTC
CASSYLSGQGVNEQFF
>.|.|TRBV14|TRBJ1-6
TGTGCCAGCAGCCAAGAGCGAGATTCACCCCTCCACTTT
CASSQERDSPLHF
>.|.|TRBV9|TRBJ2-7
TGTGCCAGCAGCGTAGGGGCTCAGGGGACCTACGAGCAGTACTTC
CASSVGAQGTYEQYF
>.|.|TRBV29-1|TRBJ1-1
TGCAGCGTTGAGGGGGGGGTGAACACTGAAGCTTTCTTT
CSVEGGVNTEAFF
>TRBD1|.|TRBV18|TRBJ1-1
TGTGCCAGCTCAAATCACAGCACAGGGGTTGGAGCTTTCTTT
CASSNHSTGVGAFF
>.|.|TRBV7-9|TRBJ1-6
TGTGCCAGCAGCTTGGGGTGGGGCACCACGAATAATTCACCCCTCCACTTT
CASSLGWGTTNNSPLHF
>TRBD1|.|TRBV7-9|TRBJ1-1
TGTGCCAGCAGCTTAAATCCTCTAGACAGGGTGGCTGAAGCTTTCTTT
CASSLNPLDRVAEAFF
>.|.|TRBV19|TRBJ2-1
TGTGCCAGTAGTCAACACCGCGGCGGGACGGGGTTTTTCAATGAGCAGTTCTTC
CASSQHRGGTGFFNEQFF